This T cell receptor beta chain was captured in a study of cytomegalovirus exposure and HLA in healthy donors. Separate from the roughly 720-subject first cohort was the approximately 120-subject validation cohort, to which the donors belonged. Study-wide points: In vitro experiments confirmed that a few CMV-associated chains were specific for CMV antigens.

Germline V gives CDR1 SGHAT, CDR2 FQNNGV. Trimming stripped 5 bases from V and 0 bases from J, with 11 bases between. CDR3 length: 14 residues. Generated by immunoSEQ multiplex PCR, the TCRdb table keeps only in-frame clones and is missing some. The repertoire holds about 160,000 clones, with approximately 96% as singletons. In regard to this clone: Its antigen is currently unknown.

Sample: PBMCs. The source is a woman under 30 in good health and CMV-seronegative. V is TRBV11-2 and J is TRBJ2-7; the D gene is possibly TRBD1 (6 bases). The CDR3 loop is CASSLGTPSYEQYF. The CDR3, as DNA: TGTGCCAGCAGCCTTGGGACACCCTCCTACGAGCAGTACTTC.